Below are 25 T cell receptor beta chains sequenced from a single sample in a study of T-cell reconstitution after alpha-beta-depleted transplantation in children. Molecular barcoding with unique molecular identifiers was used for the TCRbeta library. Each CDR3 protein is one row after TCRdb ran MiXCR on the PCR reads. The sample yields about 580,000 distinct CDR3 sequences, 20% to 30% seen once. Material: PBMCs, obtained before TCRalphabeta/CD19-depleted stem cell transplant. The receptors were sampled from a boy under three years old with Wiskott-Aldrich syndrome, due to receive a stem cell transplant.

The CDR3 nucleotides are TGTGCCAGCAGCTCCGGACTAGCGTGGTTAGATGAGCAGTTCTTC. Amino acid sequence: CASSSGLAWLDEQFF. The V call is TRBV7-2, the J call TRBJ2-1, with TRBD2 identical over 9 bases. This CDR3 comprises 15 residues. The J segment lost 8 bases and the V segment lost 4 bases, leaving 9 bases of the junction unmatched. From germline, CDR1 is SGHTA and CDR2 FQGNSA.

This rearrangement joins TRBV6-1 to TRBJ2-5, with D possibly being TRBD1 or TRBD2 (5 bases each). This CDR3 is 15 amino acids long. V shed 5 bases and J shed 5 bases, with 18 bases lying between them. The germline V gene has CDR1 MNHNS and CDR2 SASEGT. The CDR3 DNA reads TGTGCCAGCAGTCCTACAGGAGGTAGATGGGAGACCCAGTACTTC. Protein: CASSPTGGRWETQYF.

Regarding this clonotype: This may be a read error, as it is one base from a much larger clone. The genes are TRBV10-2 and TRBJ2-5; D not certain. Trimming pared 0 bases from V and 5 bases from J, leaving 4 bases between. The CDR3 runs to 12 residues. CDR1 and CDR2 (germline): WSHSY, SAAADI. The CDR3 here is CASSESRETQYF. CDR3 DNA: TGCGCCAGCAGTGAGTCGAGGGAGACCCAGTACTTC.

This chain connects TRBV28 to TRBJ2-7; D is unresolved. In germline, CDR1 is MDHEN, CDR2 SYDVKM. This CDR3 has 14 residues. Deletions cut 6 bases from V and 2 bases from J, with 14 bases between. CDR3 nucleotide sequence: TGTGCCAGCAGCATCCCTGACCTAACCTACGAGCAGTACTTC. This translates into CASSIPDLTYEQYF.

This clonotype was counted between two and nine times. The chain combines TRBV4-1 with TRBJ2-1, with no clear D. This CDR3 is 15 amino acids long. Germline lookup yields CDR1 MGHRA and CDR2 YSYEKL. Trimming removed 4 bases from V and 2 bases from J, with 12 bases in between. In DNA form, the CDR3 reads TGCGCCAGCAGCCCCTCTAGAATCACCTACAATGAGCAGTTCTTC. Protein product: CASSPSRITYNEQFF.

This clonotype was seen more than once but under ten times. The chain combines TRBV7-2 with TRBJ2-3; 8 bases agree with TRBD1. Germline V gene data show CDR1 as SGHTA and CDR2 as FQGNSA. This CDR3 spans 15 amino acids. The V and J ends lost 5 bases and 2 bases, in that order; junction bases with no gene match: 6. CDR3 amino acids: CASSRDRGNTDTQYF. CDR3 nucleotide sequence: TGTGCCAGCAGCCGAGACAGGGGAAACACAGATACGCAGTATTTT.

CDR3 DNA sequence: TGTGCCAGCAGCCAAGACCGCCAAGAGACCCAGTACTTC. It is translated as CASSQDRQETQYF. The chain employs TRBV4-2 and TRBJ2-5, with D uncertain. This CDR3 has 13 residues. The V end was cut by 0 bases, the J end by 1 base, with 3 bases between. Germline values: CDR1 LGHNA, CDR2 YNFKEQ.

The CDR3 is CASGDAAGRSETQYF. DNA for the CDR3: TGCGCCAGCGGGGATGCAGCGGGGAGGAGTGAGACCCAGTACTTC. The rearrangement uses TRBV5-1 and TRBJ2-5; 7 nucleotides agree with TRBD2. Germline CDR1 is SGHRS and CDR2 is YFSETQ. The length of the CDR3 is 15 residues. J gave up 5 bases and V 7 bases, and 14 bases lay outside the gene matches.

This clonotype was seen more than once but under ten times. This chain connects TRBV9 to TRBJ1-4; D gene ambiguous. V gave up 4 bases and J gave up 4 bases, with 8 bases separating them. Germline V gene lookup returns CDR1 SGDLS and CDR2 YYNGEE. The CDR3 is 13 amino acids. CDR3 DNA sequence: TGTGCCAGCAGCTTTTCCCTTAATGAAAAACTGTTTTTT. It is translated as CASSFSLNEKLFF.

The gene calls are TRBV12-3 or TRBV12-4 and TRBJ1-4; TRBD1 matches at 7 bases. J lost 5 bases, V lost 5 bases, and 8 bases had no gene match. This CDR3 is built from 15 residues. The DNA of the CDR3 is TGTGCCAGCAGTGTACTACAGGGGATGAATGAAAAACTGTTTTTT. Residues: CASSVLQGMNEKLFF.

The rearrangement uses TRBV7-2 and TRBJ2-3; possible D gene TRBD2, 5 bases. The germline V gene has CDR1 SGHTA and CDR2 FQGNSA. V was pared by 1 base and J by 4 bases, with 12 bases between. The CDR3 consists of 15 residues. The CDR3, as DNA: TGTGCCAGCAGCTTAGACGGAGGCGAGCCAGATACGCAGTATTTT. It codes for CASSLDGGEPDTQYF.

The chain uses TRBV10-3 and TRBJ2-7; TRBD1 might be the D (6 bases). This CDR3 is 15 amino acids long. Germline values: CDR1 ENHRY, CDR2 SYGVKD. Trimming pared 0 bases from V and 0 bases from J, leaving 9 bases between. The CDR3 DNA sequence: TGTGCCATCAGTGAGTCGCAGGGGAGCTCCTACGAGCAGTACTTC. This codes for CAISESQGSSYEQYF.

In nucleotides, the CDR3 is TGTGCCAGCAGGTCCGGGACAGGGGGCACTGAAGCTTTCTTT. Protein sequence: CASRSGTGGTEAFF. This chain connects TRBV12-3 or TRBV12-4 to TRBJ1-1, with 11 nucleotides matching TRBD1. V shed 6 bases and J 4 bases; nucleotides not matched to a gene: 4. The CDR3 is 14 residues long.

The chain carries TRBV7-9 and TRBJ1-1; 10 positions agree with TRBD1. The germline V gene encodes CDR1 SEHNR and CDR2 FQNEAQ (reference sequence). The CDR3 is 13 amino acids. Germline trimming cut 6 bases from V and 6 bases from J; bases unmatched to any gene: 4. CDR3 nucleotides: TGTGCCAGCAGGCCGGGACAGGGGCCTGAAGCTTTCTTT. This encodes CASRPGQGPEAFF.

This clonotype was counted only a few times. Compared with germline, one end of the junction differs, possibly owing to a read error. The gene calls are TRBV2 and TRBJ2-5, with 7 bases fitting TRBD1. The CDR3 runs to 10 residues. Germline CDR1 and CDR2: SNHLY and FYNNEI. CDR3 sequence reads: CASRAGTVGF. CDR3 nucleotides: TGTGCCAGCAGGGCCGGGACAGTAGGGTTC.

V usage is TRBV10-3 and J usage is TRBJ1-6; 8 nucleotides match TRBD1. Per germline, CDR1 ENHRY and CDR2 SYGVKD. Losses at the gene ends were 6 bases for V and 8 bases for J; bases not matched to a gene: 3. This CDR3 has 13 amino acids. Here the CDR3 reads CAIRTGVDSPLHF. In DNA, the CDR3 is TGTGCCATCAGGACAGGGGTAGATTCACCCCTCCACTTT.

The chain combines TRBV20-1 with TRBJ2-2; 14 bases match TRBD2. The germline gives CDR1 DFQATT, CDR2 SNEGSKA (reference sequence). The CDR3 runs 15 residues. Losses at the gene ends were 4 bases for V and 6 bases for J; bases not matched to a gene: 4. Here the CDR3 DNA reads TGCAGTGCTACGGGACTAGCGGGAGTGGCCGGGGAGCTGTTTTTT. This encodes CSATGLAGVAGELFF.

This clonotype was found a few times. The chain couples TRBV7-2 to TRBJ2-5; 7 bases agree with TRBD2. With 5 bases clipped from V and 9 bases from J, the junction kept 18 bases outside the gene matches. Germline V lookup: CDR1 SGHTA, CDR2 FQGNSA. CDR3 length: 16 amino acids. CDR3 sequence: CASSAIGAGVNGAQYF. In nucleotides, the CDR3 is TGTGCCAGCAGCGCGATAGGTGCGGGAGTAAACGGGGCCCAGTACTTC.

This clonotype has just a few counts. The chain joins TRBV20-1 to TRBJ2-5; no firm D call. Germline CDR1 reads DFQATT; CDR2 reads SNEGSKA (reference sequence). The CDR3 contains 13 residues. V lost 2 bases, J lost 5 bases, and 12 bases lay in between. Here the CDR3 reads CSARFQDPETQYF. As DNA, the CDR3 is TGCAGTGCTAGATTTCAGGATCCGGAGACCCAGTACTTC.

This rearrangement joins TRBV2 to TRBJ1-5, with D hard to call. The germline CDR1 and CDR2 sequences are SNHLY and FYNNEI. The V end was cut by 4 bases, the J end by 3 bases, with 4 bases between. The CDR3 runs 12 residues. CDR3 residues: CASSVPNQPQHF. The DNA for the CDR3 is TGTGCCAGCAGTGTACCCAATCAGCCCCAGCATTTT. The variable domain in full, with the rest retrieved from reference TRBV2 and TRBJ1-5, is EPEVTQTPSHQVTQMGQEVILRCVPISNHLYFYWYRQILGQKVEFLVSFYNNEISEKSEIFDDQFSVERPDGSNFTLKIRSTKLEDSAMYFCASSVPNQPQHFGDGTRLSIL.

The chain carries TRBV5-1 and TRBJ2-6; no definite D call. This CDR3 is 16 amino acids long. Germline V CDR1 and CDR2: SGHRS, YFSETQ. Trimming cost V 1 base and J 4 bases, with 12 bases left between them. CDR3 bases: TGCGCCAGCAGCTTGTTCCCCGGTAGAGGGGCCAACGTCCTGACTTTC. It codes for CASSLFPGRGANVLTF.

V usage is TRBV20-1 and J usage is TRBJ2-3; 7 bases map to TRBD1. CDR1 is DFQATT and CDR2 is SNEGSKA in the germline V gene (reference sequence). V was clipped by 3 bases and J by 2 bases; unmatched bases: 5. The CDR3 has 14 residues. This CDR3 is CSARAGTATDTQYF. CDR3 nucleotides: TGCAGTGCTAGGGCCGGGACAGCCACAGATACGCAGTATTTT.

This clonotype was detected a few times. The genes are TRBV12-3 or TRBV12-4 and TRBJ1-3; no definite D call. Trimming took 0 bases from V and 4 from J, leaving 10 bases between them. The CDR3 sequence is 15 residues long. The CDR3 here is CASSLAGIQGNTIYF. CDR3 DNA: TGTGCCAGCAGTTTAGCAGGCATTCAAGGAAACACCATATATTTT.

V is TRBV7-8 and J is TRBJ2-1; weak D call: TRBD2 (5 bases). The CDR3 covers 16 residues. CDR1 and CDR2 (germline): SGHVS, FQNEAQ. Trimming removed 5 bases at V and 0 bases at J, with 14 bases between. CDR3 sequence (DNA): TGTGCCAGCAGCATTTCTCAGCGGAGCTCCTACAATGAGCAGTTCTTC. It encodes CASSISQRSSYNEQFF.

The chain uses TRBV4-1 and TRBJ2-1; 9 bases are a match to TRBD2. J lost 4 bases, V lost 1 base, and 2 bases had no gene match. From germline, CDR1 is MGHRA and CDR2 YSYEKL. The CDR3 has 15 residues. CDR3 sequence: CASSQAAGGYNEQFF. Written as DNA, the CDR3 is TGCGCCAGCAGCCAAGCGGCGGGAGGGTACAATGAGCAGTTCTTC.